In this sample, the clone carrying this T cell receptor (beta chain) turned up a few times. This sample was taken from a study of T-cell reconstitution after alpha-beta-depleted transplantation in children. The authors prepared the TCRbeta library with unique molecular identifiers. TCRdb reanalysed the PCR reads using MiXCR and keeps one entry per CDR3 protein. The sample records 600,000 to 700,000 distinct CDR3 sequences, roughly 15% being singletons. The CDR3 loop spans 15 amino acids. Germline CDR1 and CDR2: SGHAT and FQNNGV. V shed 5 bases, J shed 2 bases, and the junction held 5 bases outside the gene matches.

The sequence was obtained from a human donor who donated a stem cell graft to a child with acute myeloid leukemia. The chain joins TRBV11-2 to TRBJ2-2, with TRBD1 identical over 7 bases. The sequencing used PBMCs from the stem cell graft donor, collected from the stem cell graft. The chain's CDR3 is CASSGGQLNTGELFF. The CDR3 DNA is TGTGCCAGCAGCGGGGGACAGCTCAACACCGGGGAGCTGTTTTTT.